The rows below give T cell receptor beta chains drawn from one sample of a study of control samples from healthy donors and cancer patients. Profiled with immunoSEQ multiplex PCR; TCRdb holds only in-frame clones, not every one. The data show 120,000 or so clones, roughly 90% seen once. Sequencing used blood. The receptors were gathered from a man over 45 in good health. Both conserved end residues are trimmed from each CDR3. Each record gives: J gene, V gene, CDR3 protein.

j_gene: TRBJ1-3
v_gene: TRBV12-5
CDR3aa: ASGLPTRDRAIY

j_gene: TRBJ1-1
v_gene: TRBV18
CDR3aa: ASSQDRVIQQNTEAF

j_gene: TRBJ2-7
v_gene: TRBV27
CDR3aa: ASQERGAEQY

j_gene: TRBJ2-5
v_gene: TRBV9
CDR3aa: ASSVRGGLETQY

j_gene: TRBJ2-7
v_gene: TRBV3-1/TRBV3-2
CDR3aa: ASSRPGQPFVEQY

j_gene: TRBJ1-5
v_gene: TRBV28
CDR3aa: ASSYNQPQH

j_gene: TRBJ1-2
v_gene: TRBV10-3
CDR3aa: AISDEGNYGYT

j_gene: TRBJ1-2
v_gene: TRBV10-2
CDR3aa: ASSEKGVGANGYT

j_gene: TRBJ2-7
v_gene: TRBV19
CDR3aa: ASSIAVRDRAEQY

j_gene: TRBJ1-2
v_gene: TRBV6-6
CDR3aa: ASSHRTGNYGYT

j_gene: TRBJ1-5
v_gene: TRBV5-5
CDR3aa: ASSLISQRYSNQPQH

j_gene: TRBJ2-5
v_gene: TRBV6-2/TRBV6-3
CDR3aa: ASSTRRAGGEETQY

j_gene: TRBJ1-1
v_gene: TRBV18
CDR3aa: ASSPRAGGSEAF

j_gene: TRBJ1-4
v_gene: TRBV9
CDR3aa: ASSVQGEKLF

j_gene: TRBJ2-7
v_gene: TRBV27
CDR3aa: ASKGSGYEQY

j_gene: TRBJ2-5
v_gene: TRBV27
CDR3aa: ASSPWASGGAGTQY

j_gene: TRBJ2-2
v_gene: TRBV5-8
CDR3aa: ASSQRGTGELF

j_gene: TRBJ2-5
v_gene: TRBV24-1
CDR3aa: ATSDLGGGRETQY